What follows is one T cell receptor beta chain and its context. The data belong to a study of T cell changes during pregnancy in multiple sclerosis. Some clones are missing from TCRdb's copy, which holds only in-frame ones; the method was immunoSEQ multiplex PCR. The sample has 25,000 to 30,000 clones; about 89% are singletons. The V gene end was trimmed by 0 bases and the J gene end by 5 bases; junction bases not matched to a gene: 6. The CDR3 extends over 16 amino acids. The germline gives CDR1 MNHEY, CDR2 SVGAGI. The chain couples TRBV6-5 to TRBJ2-1; 8 nucleotides align to TRBD1. Sequencing used CD8+ T cells from peripheral blood mononuclear cells, obtained in the second trimester of pregnancy. The TCR comes from a female donor with multiple sclerosis, enrolled in a pregnancy study. CDR3 amino acids: CASSYSQGDQHNEQFF. CDR3 bases: TGTGCCAGCAGTTACTCACAGGGGGACCAACACAATGAGCAGTTCTTC.